Sequencing of this T cell receptor (beta chain) was carried out in a study of CD8+CD57+ T cells in acquired aplastic anemia. The overall study: Each DNA sample taken from sorted CD4+ and CD8+ cells came to 3.2 ug on average. CD4+ reads averaged about 10 million in healthy donors.

The CDR3 extends over 14 amino acids. Germline values: CDR1 SNHLY, CDR2 FYNNEI. V lost 8 bases and J 6 bases, leaving 18 bases between the germline ends. Researchers used genomic DNA as the template to profile TCR beta VDJ and CDR3. TCRdb itself ran the reads through MiXCR, one entry per CDR3 protein. The data contain roughly 200,000 distinct CDR3 sequences, around 60% of them seen just once; the ten biggest clones take up about 29%. Notes on the study in general: Both patients and controls carried the same twenty-nine CD8+ CDR3 sequences.

To note about this clonotype: Its matching antigen is unknown.

The sample taken for sequencing was sorted CD4+, CD8+, or CD8+CD57+ T cells (not recorded which) from PBMCs. The J gene is TRBJ2-3, the V gene TRBV2, with D possibly being TRBD1 (5 bases). This clonotype was obtained from a human donor in good health. The CDR3 DNA reads TGTGCCAGCGGGGTGGGGCTGCAGGCGGATACGCAGTATTTT. Amino acid sequence: CASGVGLQADTQYF.